These T cell receptor beta chains were read from a single sample in a study of early T cells in non-severe SARS-CoV-2 infection. One entry per CDR3 protein results from TCRdb running MiXCR on the 5' RACE reads. Of fewer than 80,000 distinct CDR3 sequences listed, less than 15% are singletons. The sample comprised whole blood. The receptors shown here come from an adult who was a healthcare worker with PCR-confirmed SARS-CoV-2 infection or an uninfected control (not recorded which). Both conserved end residues are trimmed from each CDR3. Fields, in order: J gene, V gene, CDR3 protein.

>TRBJ2-3|TRBV18
ASSPGYVTDTQY
>TRBJ2-2|TRBV12-3/TRBV12-4
ASSLSSTGELF
>TRBJ2-1|TRBV29-1
SSSRGQNEQF
>TRBJ2-3|TRBV5-4
ASSLEGPPDTQY
>TRBJ2-7|TRBV5-1
ASRGTETYEQY
>TRBJ2-1|TRBV2
ASSKGQTYNEQF
>TRBJ2-7|TRBV29-1
SGGQNFEQY
>TRBJ1-1|TRBV7-6
ASSPRQGSTNTEAF
>TRBJ2-7|TRBV12-2
ASRLDRQLYYEQY
>TRBJ2-5|TRBV6-5
ASSYSAGEQETQY
>TRBJ1-1|TRBV7-2
ATKGQQNTEAF
>TRBJ2-1|TRBV5-4
ASSEGESYNEQF